A selection of T cell receptor beta chains follows, all from one sample in a study of PD-L1 blockade in urothelial cancer. The repertoire was sequenced with immunoSEQ multiplex PCR; TCRdb's copy has only in-frame clones and lacks some. The sample includes tens of thousands of clones, around 85% of them seen just once. The sequences come from PBMCs, collected around atezolizumab (anti-PD-L1) treatment. These receptors all stem from a man aged 60-69 years with urothelial cancer. CDR3s include the opening cysteine and the closing phenylalanine or tryptophan.

TRBJ2-7	TRBV6-6	CASSYASGGAYEQYF
TRBJ1-5	TRBV5-6	CASSGGGMGNQPQHF
TRBJ2-5	TRBV29-1	CSVGGQGANQETQYF
TRBJ2-1	TRBV11-3	CASSLELQINEQFF
TRBJ2-1	TRBV11-2	CASSSTSGTYNEQFF
TRBJ1-2	TRBV19	CASSKGTGDGYTF
TRBJ2-2	TRBV6-4	CASRNTGTGELFF
TRBJ2-7	TRBV28	CAIRDTTYEQYF
TRBJ2-1	TRBV11-2	CASSTSSYNEQFF
TRBJ2-1	TRBV19	CASTPRGTSNEQFF
TRBJ2-5	TRBV25-1	CASSIRGGLQETQYF
TRBJ2-2	TRBV7-3	CASSPNRGNAGELFF
TRBJ1-3	TRBV28	CASSSRPGPLHF
TRBJ2-6	TRBV18	CASSPWRPDESGANVLTF
TRBJ1-2	TRBV5-1	CASGREGEIDGYTF
TRBJ1-2	TRBV2	CASSLDTALYGYTF
TRBJ1-2	TRBV10-3	CAISEYGNYGYTF
TRBJ2-1	TRBV5-6	CASRRPGIEQFF
TRBJ1-1	TRBV27	CASSPNRGTEAFF
TRBJ2-5	TRBV5-6	CASSLAAGGGKETQYF
TRBJ2-7	TRBV7-2	CASSLIGVGQGAREQYF
TRBJ2-1	TRBV2	CASSESLAGGNEQFF
TRBJ1-6	TRBV19	CASIYILGWDRGKPLHF
TRBJ2-5	TRBV5-1	CASRTPAGKETQYF
TRBJ2-5	TRBV11-3	CASSLGDGTGGEETQYF
TRBJ1-1	TRBV10-3	CAISDSGGTEAFF
TRBJ2-7	TRBV7-9	CASSRGQGAYEQYF
TRBJ2-2	TRBV5-4	CASSSGTSGKAGELFF
TRBJ2-1	TRBV28	CASSLIRPLSEQFF
TRBJ1-6	TRBV25-1	CASSGRQNSPLHF
TRBJ2-3	TRBV10-3	CAIRDVGRPDTQYF
TRBJ1-5	TRBV11-2	CASSRGQLGPWEPQHF
TRBJ2-1	TRBV4-2	CASSPARREPDNEQFF
TRBJ2-2	TRBV29-1	CSVEPSRGYTGELFF
TRBJ2-7	TRBV18	CASSPGANYEQYF
TRBJ1-3	TRBV6-1	CANDWGRGGNTIYF
TRBJ1-1	TRBV11-3	CASSNTREPLNTEAFF
TRBJ2-5	TRBV10-3	CAISESSGSGETQYF
TRBJ2-5	TRBV19	CASSKRTGGSETQYF
TRBJ2-7	TRBV7-2	CASSLTRGLSYEQYF